The sample holds a few counts of the clone carrying this T cell receptor beta chain. What it recognizes is unknown. The sample is drawn from a study of T cell repertoires in aging, cancer and after chemotherapy. Whole-study context: Six age groups, ranging from 30 or younger to 70 or older, included the donors. Healthy donor repertoires were recorded over several months to years and showed clear clonal overlap.

Trimming took 4 bases from V and 4 from J, leaving 14 bases between them. The CDR3 sequence is 15 residues long. Germline loops: CDR1 MNHEY, CDR2 SVGAGI. Points from the study as a whole: Age-matched healthy donors had significantly more diverse, less clonal blood TCR repertoires than untreated cancer patients. In healthy donors, age-related TCR diversity loss mainly reflected lost richness.

The template was genomic DNA from peripheral blood, not RNA. A mixed TRB-A/B primer pool amplified rearranged TRB by multiplex touch-down PCR. TCRdb called the multiplex PCR reads again in MiXCR, with one record for every CDR3 protein. The repertoire includes 9,000 to 9,500 distinct CDR3 sequences, roughly 30% of them detected once, and about 3.5% sits in the top ten. The V and J genes are TRBV6-5 and TRBJ2-1; tentatively, D is TRBD2 (6 bases). Sequencing was performed on blood. The TCR was taken from a human donor in good health. The CDR3 DNA is TGTGCCAGCAGTTTTGGTGGAGGGGAATACAATGAGCAGTTCTTC. Translating it yields CASSFGGGEYNEQFF.